The rows below give T cell receptor beta chains drawn from one sample of a study of T cell changes during pregnancy in multiple sclerosis. Clones were sequenced by immunoSEQ multiplex PCR, and TCRdb holds only the in-frame ones, with some missing. This repertoire shows approximately 100,000 clones, approximately 94% found once; its top ten account for around 2.2%. The material sequenced was peripheral blood, taken in the third trimester of pregnancy. The receptors here all came from a female donor with multiple sclerosis, enrolled in a pregnancy study. CDR3s include the opening cysteine and the closing phenylalanine or tryptophan. Each record gives: V gene, D gene, CDR3 length, J gene, clone size, CDR3 DNA, CDR3 protein. A D gene is named only where the DNA matches it firmly. Some rows have no size entry. The others give once, few or many, or a class for an expanded clone.

v_call: TRBV27; d_call: .; cdr3_length: 13; j_call: TRBJ2-1; clone_size: .; cdr3_nt: TGTGCCAGCGGTCGGGACTTTTACAATGAGCAGTTCTTC; cdr3_aa: CASGRDFYNEQFF
v_call: TRBV7-2; d_call: TRBD2; cdr3_length: 16; j_call: TRBJ2-3; clone_size: .; cdr3_nt: TGTGCCAGCAGCTTTACCGGGACTAGCGTCACAGATACGCAGTATTTT; cdr3_aa: CASSFTGTSVTDTQYF
v_call: TRBV6-5; d_call: .; cdr3_length: 13; j_call: TRBJ2-5; clone_size: once; cdr3_nt: TGTGCCAGCAGGGAGGGATCCCGGGAGACCCAGTACTTC; cdr3_aa: CASREGSRETQYF
v_call: TRBV7-9; d_call: TRBD1; cdr3_length: 15; j_call: TRBJ1-2; clone_size: .; cdr3_nt: TGTGCCAGCAGCTTAGCGGGGCGGCAGGGGGCTGGCTACACCTTC; cdr3_aa: CASSLAGRQGAGYTF
v_call: TRBV23-1; d_call: TRBD1; cdr3_length: 17; j_call: TRBJ2-3; clone_size: .; cdr3_nt: TGCGCCAGCAGTCCACAGGGGCTTCCCCCCATGACAGATACGCAGTATTTT; cdr3_aa: CASSPQGLPPMTDTQYF
v_call: TRBV2; d_call: TRBD1; cdr3_length: 19; j_call: TRBJ1-1; clone_size: .; cdr3_nt: TGTGCCAGCAGTGAAGCCCTTGGTGGGTTGACAGGGACGAAGACTGAAGCTTTCTTT; cdr3_aa: CASSEALGGLTGTKTEAFF
v_call: TRBV29-1; d_call: TRBD1; cdr3_length: 14; j_call: TRBJ2-2; clone_size: .; cdr3_nt: TGCAGCGTGGGGGACAGGGCGAACACCGGGGAGCTGTTTTTT; cdr3_aa: CSVGDRANTGELFF
v_call: TRBV27; d_call: TRBD2; cdr3_length: 14; j_call: TRBJ2-1; clone_size: .; cdr3_nt: TGTGCCAGCAGTTACCCGGGACTAGTCAATGAGCAGTTCTTC; cdr3_aa: CASSYPGLVNEQFF
v_call: TRBV28; d_call: TRBD2; cdr3_length: 16; j_call: TRBJ2-1; clone_size: once; cdr3_nt: TGTGCCAGCAGCTTTTGGACCAGCGGGAGGAGTAATGAGCAGTTCTTC; cdr3_aa: CASSFWTSGRSNEQFF
v_call: TRBV5-6; d_call: TRBD1; cdr3_length: 17; j_call: TRBJ1-6; clone_size: .; cdr3_nt: TGTGCCAGCAGTTGGACAGGGGGCACCCTTTTAGCTTCACCCCTCCACTTT; cdr3_aa: CASSWTGGTLLASPLHF
v_call: TRBV11-2; d_call: TRBD2; cdr3_length: 16; j_call: TRBJ2-2; clone_size: .; cdr3_nt: TGTGCCAGCAGCTTCGGGGGAGGGCCGGGTACCGGGGAGCTGTTTTTT; cdr3_aa: CASSFGGGPGTGELFF
v_call: TRBV19; d_call: TRBD1; cdr3_length: 15; j_call: TRBJ1-4; clone_size: .; cdr3_nt: TGTGCCAGTAGTACTTCGACAGGGGGGCTAGTAAAACTGTTTTTT; cdr3_aa: CASSTSTGGLVKLFF
v_call: TRBV25-1; d_call: .; cdr3_length: 16; j_call: TRBJ1-1; clone_size: .; cdr3_nt: TGTGCCAGCAGTGCCCTAGGGGCAGGACTGAACACTGAAGCTTTCTTT; cdr3_aa: CASSALGAGLNTEAFF
v_call: TRBV4-2; d_call: .; cdr3_length: 17; j_call: TRBJ2-6; clone_size: .; cdr3_nt: TGTGCCAGCAGCCAAGTGAAGGCAGGGCGTGGGGCCAACGTCCTGACTTTC; cdr3_aa: CASSQVKAGRGANVLTF
v_call: TRBV5-1; d_call: .; cdr3_length: 17; j_call: TRBJ2-7; clone_size: .; cdr3_nt: TGCGCCAGCAGCTTGGTAATGGTAGCGAAGAGCTCCTACGAGCAGTACTTC; cdr3_aa: CASSLVMVAKSSYEQYF
v_call: TRBV28; d_call: TRBD2; cdr3_length: 12; j_call: TRBJ2-1; clone_size: .; cdr3_nt: TGTGCCAGCAGGGCTCTAGCGGGAGAGCAGTTCTTC; cdr3_aa: CASRALAGEQFF
v_call: TRBV9; d_call: TRBD1; cdr3_length: 16; j_call: TRBJ2-1; clone_size: .; cdr3_nt: TGTGCCAGCAGCGTATATGCGGGACAGGGTAGAAATGAGCAGTTCTTC; cdr3_aa: CASSVYAGQGRNEQFF
v_call: TRBV5-5; d_call: .; cdr3_length: 17; j_call: TRBJ1-2; clone_size: .; cdr3_nt: TGTGCCAGCAGCCGTATGGGAGGCCATACCACTAACTATGGCTACACCTTC; cdr3_aa: CASSRMGGHTTNYGYTF
v_call: TRBV11-1; d_call: TRBD1; cdr3_length: 15; j_call: TRBJ2-2; clone_size: .; cdr3_nt: TGTGCCAGCAGCCTACAGGGGGCGAACACCGGGGAGCTGTTTTTT; cdr3_aa: CASSLQGANTGELFF
v_call: TRBV27; d_call: .; cdr3_length: 13; j_call: TRBJ1-2; clone_size: few; cdr3_nt: TGTGCCAGCAGTTTACACGCTACAGGGAGCTACACCTTC; cdr3_aa: CASSLHATGSYTF
v_call: TRBV4-3; d_call: TRBD1; cdr3_length: 15; j_call: TRBJ2-7; clone_size: .; cdr3_nt: TGCGCCAGCAGCCAAATAAGACAGGGTGCCTACGAGCAGTACTTC; cdr3_aa: CASSQIRQGAYEQYF
v_call: TRBV15; d_call: TRBD2; cdr3_length: 15; j_call: TRBJ2-1; clone_size: .; cdr3_nt: TGTGCCACCAGCAAACGGACTAGCGGGAGAAATGAGCAGTTCTTC; cdr3_aa: CATSKRTSGRNEQFF
v_call: TRBV28; d_call: .; cdr3_length: 13; j_call: TRBJ2-7; clone_size: .; cdr3_nt: TGTGCCAGCAGTCCCCCAAAGGCGGAGAAGCAGTACTTC; cdr3_aa: CASSPPKAEKQYF
v_call: TRBV19; d_call: .; cdr3_length: 15; j_call: TRBJ2-2; clone_size: .; cdr3_nt: TGTGCCAGTACCCCCCTAGCGAGAAACACCGGGGAGCTGTTTTTT; cdr3_aa: CASTPLARNTGELFF
v_call: TRBV5-4; d_call: TRBD1; cdr3_length: 15; j_call: TRBJ2-7; clone_size: .; cdr3_nt: TGTGCCAGCAGCATAGGACAGGGGAGGCCCTACGAGCAGTACTTC; cdr3_aa: CASSIGQGRPYEQYF
v_call: TRBV4-2; d_call: TRBD1; cdr3_length: 16; j_call: TRBJ1-2; clone_size: .; cdr3_nt: TGTGCCAGCAGCCAAGGCCGGGACAGGGGGCTCGATGGCTACACCTTC; cdr3_aa: CASSQGRDRGLDGYTF
v_call: TRBV21-1; d_call: .; cdr3_length: 13; j_call: TRBJ1-3; clone_size: .; cdr3_nt: TGTGCCAACCGAGGGACAGTTGGGGACACCATATATTTT; cdr3_aa: CANRGTVGDTIYF
v_call: TRBV9; d_call: TRBD2; cdr3_length: 16; j_call: TRBJ2-7; clone_size: .; cdr3_nt: TGTGCCAGCAGCTCCCACTCGGGACTAGATTCCTACGAGCAGTACTTC; cdr3_aa: CASSSHSGLDSYEQYF
v_call: TRBV2; d_call: .; cdr3_length: 14; j_call: TRBJ2-7; clone_size: .; cdr3_nt: TGTGCCAGCAGTGAACAGGGGACCTCCTACGAGCAGTACTTC; cdr3_aa: CASSEQGTSYEQYF
v_call: TRBV19; d_call: .; cdr3_length: 15; j_call: TRBJ1-2; clone_size: .; cdr3_nt: TGTGCCAGTAGTATTCAAGCCGGGAACAATCGGGGCTACACCTTC; cdr3_aa: CASSIQAGNNRGYTF
v_call: TRBV6-5; d_call: .; cdr3_length: 12; j_call: TRBJ1-1; clone_size: .; cdr3_nt: TGTGCCAGCAGTGAACAGAACACTGAAGCTTTCTTT; cdr3_aa: CASSEQNTEAFF
v_call: TRBV4-2; d_call: TRBD2; cdr3_length: 15; j_call: TRBJ2-7; clone_size: .; cdr3_nt: TGTGCCAGCAGCCAAGGAGGCGGGAGTAACTACGAGCAGTACTTC; cdr3_aa: CASSQGGGSNYEQYF
v_call: TRBV5-6; d_call: TRBD2; cdr3_length: 18; j_call: TRBJ2-3; clone_size: .; cdr3_nt: TGTGCCAGCAGCTTGGCAATAGGGACTAGCGGCCGCACAGATACGCAGTATTTT; cdr3_aa: CASSLAIGTSGRTDTQYF
v_call: TRBV27; d_call: TRBD2; cdr3_length: 18; j_call: TRBJ2-1; clone_size: .; cdr3_nt: TGTGCCAGCAGTTTCTCCACTCTAGCGGGAGGGTCCTACAATGAGCAGTTCTTC; cdr3_aa: CASSFSTLAGGSYNEQFF
v_call: TRBV6-6; d_call: .; cdr3_length: 13; j_call: TRBJ2-7; clone_size: .; cdr3_nt: TGTGCCAGCAGTTTAAGAGCCGTCCACGAGCAGTACTTC; cdr3_aa: CASSLRAVHEQYF
v_call: TRBV5-1; d_call: .; cdr3_length: 14; j_call: TRBJ1-1; clone_size: .; cdr3_nt: TGCGCCAGCAGCTCAACGACAGGTTACACTGAAGCTTTCTTT; cdr3_aa: CASSSTTGYTEAFF
v_call: TRBV27; d_call: .; cdr3_length: 16; j_call: TRBJ1-1; clone_size: .; cdr3_nt: TGTGCCAGCAGTTTATCGCCAGGGTCCATGAACACTGAAGCTTTCTTT; cdr3_aa: CASSLSPGSMNTEAFF
v_call: TRBV4-2; d_call: TRBD2; cdr3_length: 16; j_call: TRBJ2-7; clone_size: once; cdr3_nt: TGTGCCAGCAGCCCCCGACTAGCGGGTAGCTCCTACGAGCAGTACTTC; cdr3_aa: CASSPRLAGSSYEQYF
v_call: TRBV6-6; d_call: TRBD2; cdr3_length: 15; j_call: TRBJ2-5; clone_size: .; cdr3_nt: TGTGCCATCGAGGGGGGAGGGACTAGGAAAGAGACCCAGTACTTC; cdr3_aa: CAIEGGGTRKETQYF
v_call: TRBV4-1; d_call: .; cdr3_length: 16; j_call: TRBJ2-7; clone_size: .; cdr3_nt: TGCGCCAGCAGCCAAGACTTCGGCAGGGGATTGTACGAGCAGTACTTC; cdr3_aa: CASSQDFGRGLYEQYF
v_call: TRBV4-3; d_call: .; cdr3_length: 16; j_call: TRBJ2-7; clone_size: .; cdr3_nt: TGCGCCAGCAGCCAAGATCTGAGCGGCTACGACTACGAGCAGTACTTC; cdr3_aa: CASSQDLSGYDYEQYF
v_call: TRBV25-1; d_call: TRBD1; cdr3_length: 15; j_call: TRBJ1-3; clone_size: .; cdr3_nt: TGTGCCAGCAGTCAACAGGGGATCTCTGGAAACACCATATATTTT; cdr3_aa: CASSQQGISGNTIYF
v_call: TRBV7-8; d_call: TRBD1; cdr3_length: 15; j_call: TRBJ2-7; clone_size: .; cdr3_nt: TGTGCCAGCAGCTTAGCGCGGGACAGGGCCTACGAGCAGTACTTC; cdr3_aa: CASSLARDRAYEQYF
v_call: TRBV7-9; d_call: .; cdr3_length: 17; j_call: TRBJ2-3; clone_size: .; cdr3_nt: TGTGCCAGCAGGAAGGCAGCCAGGGGCCGGGCGGTAGATACGCAGTATTTT; cdr3_aa: CASRKAARGRAVDTQYF
v_call: TRBV4-3; d_call: TRBD1; cdr3_length: 14; j_call: TRBJ2-7; clone_size: .; cdr3_nt: TGCGCCAGCAGCCCCAGACAGGGGGCCTACGAGCAGTACTTC; cdr3_aa: CASSPRQGAYEQYF
v_call: TRBV19; d_call: .; cdr3_length: 13; j_call: TRBJ2-7; clone_size: .; cdr3_nt: TGTGCCAGTTCCCGGGAGTTGAACTACGAGCAGTACTTC; cdr3_aa: CASSRELNYEQYF
v_call: TRBV28; d_call: TRBD2; cdr3_length: 16; j_call: TRBJ2-7; clone_size: .; cdr3_nt: TGTGCCAGCAGTCGCTTACTAGCGGGAGTCGCCTACGAGCAGTACTTC; cdr3_aa: CASSRLLAGVAYEQYF
v_call: TRBV7-6; d_call: TRBD2; cdr3_length: 16; j_call: TRBJ2-2; clone_size: once; cdr3_nt: TGTGCCAGCAGCTTTCGCACTAGCGGGCTAGTCGGGGAGCTGTTTTTT; cdr3_aa: CASSFRTSGLVGELFF
v_call: TRBV6-1; d_call: .; cdr3_length: 14; j_call: TRBJ2-1; clone_size: .; cdr3_nt: TGTGCCAGCACCACAGGTTTTACCCTCAATGAGCAGTTCTTC; cdr3_aa: CASTTGFTLNEQFF
v_call: TRBV27; d_call: .; cdr3_length: 19; j_call: TRBJ2-6; clone_size: .; cdr3_nt: TGTGCCAGCAGTTTATCCGGGACAACAGTCCTCTCTGGGGCCAACGTCCTGACTTTC; cdr3_aa: CASSLSGTTVLSGANVLTF
v_call: TRBV18; d_call: TRBD2; cdr3_length: 17; j_call: TRBJ2-7; clone_size: once; cdr3_nt: TGTGCCAGCTCACCCAGAGCCCCGGGACTAGCGGGAGTCGAGCAGTACTTC; cdr3_aa: CASSPRAPGLAGVEQYF
v_call: TRBV9; d_call: TRBD2; cdr3_length: 16; j_call: TRBJ2-5; clone_size: .; cdr3_nt: TGTGCCAGCAGCGTAGAAGGTAGCGGGAGTGGTGAGACCCAGTACTTC; cdr3_aa: CASSVEGSGSGETQYF
v_call: TRBV29-1; d_call: .; cdr3_length: 12; j_call: TRBJ1-1; clone_size: .; cdr3_nt: TGCAGCGTTGAGGGGCGGTACACTGAAGCTTTCTTT; cdr3_aa: CSVEGRYTEAFF